This TCR beta chain was identified during a study of T cell responses to AZD1222 COVID-19 vaccine. Sequencing used immunoSEQ multiplex PCR; TCRdb keeps in-frame clones, though not all of them. The sample lists 160,000 or so clones; about 91% were seen once. With regard to this clone: Its target is not known.

General study results and limits: Donors were mostly white British, more females; clonal diversity possibly underestimated.

Germline CDR1 is MNHEY and CDR2 is SMNVEV (reference sequence). The V and J ends lost 2 bases and 2 bases respectively, with 13 bases between them. There are 15 residues in the CDR3. This receptor was identified in an adult who received the AZD1222 COVID-19 vaccine. This rearrangement joins TRBV27 to TRBJ2-7; the D is unclear. This material consisted of peripheral blood, taken 28 days after the second AZD1222 dose. The CDR3 DNA follows: TGTGCCAGCAGTTTACACCCCAAGGTAGCCTACGAGCAGTACTTC. Translation gives CASSLHPKVAYEQYF.